This TCR beta chain stems from a study of technical replicates of blood from several donors. In germline, CDR1 is ENHRY, CDR2 SYGVKD. The CDR3 contains 14 residues. V was clipped by 6 bases and J by 4 bases; unmatched bases: 8. The data were produced by immunoSEQ multiplex PCR, yet TCRdb's version contains in-frame clones alone and is incomplete. Found here are about 83,000 clones, under 95% of them singletons; the top ten hold approximately 0.25%. The sequence derives from a human donor in good health. The chain joins TRBV10-3 to TRBJ2-7; the match to TRBD1 covers 8 bases. Sequencing input: T cells isolated from PBMCs. The CDR3 sequence: CAISQGASRYEQYF. CDR3 sequence (DNA): TGTGCCATCAGCCAGGGGGCGAGTCGTTACGAGCAGTACTTC.